The 11 T cell receptor beta chains listed next were all sequenced from one sample in a study of OX40 agonist ivuxolimab in advanced cancers. Clones were sequenced by immunoSEQ multiplex PCR, and TCRdb holds only the in-frame ones, with some missing. The sample has about 14,000 clones, more than 70% seen once. The sample in question was CD4+ or CD8+ T cells sorted from blood, obtained in a trial of the OX40 agonist ivuxolimab. These receptor sequences come from an adult with an advanced solid tumor such as melanoma, head and neck, liver or kidney cancer.

The chain combines TRBV9 with TRBJ2-2, with 7 bases identical to TRBD1. Germline-derived CDR1 and CDR2 are SGDLS and YYNGEE. This CDR3 has 13 amino acids. J gave up 5 bases and V 4 bases, and 2 bases lay outside the gene matches. The CDR3 loop reads CASSPRGTGELFF. Here the CDR3 DNA reads TGTGCCAGCAGCCCCAGGGGGACCGGGGAGCTGTTTTTT.

For this clone: At one of its ends the junction is not consistent with the germline gene, which may arise from a read error. J is TRBJ1-1 and V is TRBV2; possibly TRBD1 for D (5 bases). Per the germline V gene, CDR1 is SNHLY and CDR2 is FYNNEI. The CDR3 has 14 amino acids. The CDR3 protein is CASSDTQGTRGFEF. The CDR3 nucleotides are TGTGCCAGCAGTGATACGCAGGGAACACGAGGGTTCGAATTT.

This clone appeared a few times. The rearrangement uses TRBV7-9 and TRBJ2-5, with TRBD2 identical over 8 bases. Germline CDR1 reads SEHNR; CDR2 reads FQNEAQ (reference sequence). The CDR3 runs 16 residues. V trimming: 3 bases; J trimming: 2 bases; junction bases outside the gene matches: 8. The DNA for the CDR3 is TGTGCCAGCAGCTTCCGTTCAGCGGGAGAACAAGAGACCCAGTACTTC. Translating gives CASSFRSAGEQETQYF.

The chain is built from TRBV28 and TRBJ2-7; tentative D call: TRBD1 (6 bases). The V gene's germline CDR1 is MDHEN and CDR2 SYDVKM. The CDR3 is 16 amino acids. V was clipped by 3 bases and J by 5 bases, with 20 bases between them. The CDR3 reads CASSFDLQGTEDEQYF. The CDR3 DNA is TGTGCCAGCAGTTTTGATCTACAGGGTACGGAAGACGAGCAGTACTTC.

This clone appeared once. The gene calls are TRBV27 and TRBJ2-1; 7 bases line up with TRBD1. The CDR3 loop spans 15 amino acids. Germline trimming cut 6 bases from V and 4 bases from J; bases unmatched to any gene: 9. CDR1 is MNHEY, CDR2 SMNVEV, per germline (reference sequence). This CDR3 is CASRLGTDSYNEQFF. The CDR3 DNA reads TGTGCCAGCAGACTAGGGACAGATTCTTACAATGAGCAGTTCTTC.

The chain links TRBV6-5 to TRBJ2-7; no clear D. This CDR3 has 14 residues. Germline V lookup: CDR1 MNHEY, CDR2 SVGAGI. V was shortened by 7 bases and J by 0 bases, with 13 bases between the two germline ends. The CDR3 protein is CASIGERVSYEQYF. In DNA form, the CDR3 reads TGTGCCAGCATAGGTGAACGTGTCTCCTACGAGCAGTACTTC.

This clone has just a few counts. The chain has TRBV4-2 and TRBJ2-3; 13 positions match TRBD2. This CDR3 comprises 17 residues. V lost 0 bases, J lost 5 bases, and 5 bases stayed unmatched. CDR1 is LGHNA and CDR2 is YNFKEQ in the germline V gene. The CDR3 is CASSQDRGTSGIDTQYF. The CDR3 DNA is TGTGCCAGCAGCCAAGATCGTGGGACTAGCGGGATAGATACGCAGTATTTT.

The chain employs TRBV9 and TRBJ1-5; the D gene is possibly TRBD1 (6 bases). The CDR3 spans 15 residues. The V gene's germline CDR1 is SGDLS and CDR2 YYNGEE. Trimming left V 2 bases short and J 6 bases short, with 15 bases between. The CDR3 nucleotides read TGTGCCAGCAGCGTTTTCAGGGGCCGATTTCAGCCCCAGCATTTT. Protein: CASSVFRGRFQPQHF.

The V and J genes are TRBV4-3 and TRBJ2-1; 9 bases map to TRBD2. Germline lookup yields CDR1 LGHNA and CDR2 YSLEER. Trimming at V came to 0 bases and at J to 1 base, leaving 1 base not matched to a gene. CDR3 length equals 16 residues. CDR3 amino acids: CASSQDLAGSYNEQFF. The CDR3 DNA sequence: TGCGCCAGCAGCCAAGATCTAGCGGGGTCCTACAATGAGCAGTTCTTC.

The table lists this clone with a few counts. This chain uses TRBV7-2 with TRBJ2-7, with 7 bases that match TRBD1. This CDR3 has 13 residues. Trimming removed 6 bases from V and 3 bases from J; junction bases left unmatched: 5. Germline-derived CDR1 and CDR2 are SGHTA and FQGNSA. The CDR3 DNA reads as TGTGCCAGCAGGCCCGACAGGGACTACGAGCAGTACTTC. Protein: CASRPDRDYEQYF.

This chain joins TRBV6-1 and TRBJ1-1; D remains ambiguous. Trimming pared 10 bases from V and 6 bases from J, leaving 15 bases between. The V gene's germline CDR1 is MNHNS and CDR2 SASEGT. The CDR3 contains 12 residues. CDR3 DNA: TGTGCCACCAAGAACGGGTACTCTGAAGCTTTCTTT. Its protein product is CATKNGYSEAFF.